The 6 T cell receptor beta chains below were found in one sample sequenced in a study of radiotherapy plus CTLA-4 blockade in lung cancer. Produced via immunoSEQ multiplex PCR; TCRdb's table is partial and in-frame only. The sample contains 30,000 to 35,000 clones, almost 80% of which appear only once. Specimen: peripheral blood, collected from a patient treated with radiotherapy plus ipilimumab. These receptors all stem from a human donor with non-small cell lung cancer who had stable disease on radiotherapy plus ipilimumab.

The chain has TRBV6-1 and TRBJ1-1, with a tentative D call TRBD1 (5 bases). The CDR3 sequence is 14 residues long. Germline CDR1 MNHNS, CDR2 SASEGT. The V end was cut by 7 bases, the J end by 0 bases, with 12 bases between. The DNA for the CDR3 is TGTGCCAGCACCCCGGGACTTATGAACACTGAAGCTTTCTTT. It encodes CASTPGLMNTEAFF.

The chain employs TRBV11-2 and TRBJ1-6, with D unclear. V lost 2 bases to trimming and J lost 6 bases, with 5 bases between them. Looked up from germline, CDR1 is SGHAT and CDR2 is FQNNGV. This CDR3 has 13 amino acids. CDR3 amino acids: CASSLRFNSPLHF. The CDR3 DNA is TGTGCCAGCAGCTTACGTTTTAATTCACCCCTCCACTTT.

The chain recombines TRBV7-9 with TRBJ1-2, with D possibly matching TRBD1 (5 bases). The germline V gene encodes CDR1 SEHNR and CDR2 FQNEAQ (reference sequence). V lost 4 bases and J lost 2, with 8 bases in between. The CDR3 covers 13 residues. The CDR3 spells CASSSGPNYGYTF. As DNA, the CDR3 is TGTGCCAGCAGCTCGGGGCCGAACTATGGCTACACCTTC. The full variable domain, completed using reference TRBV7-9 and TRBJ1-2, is DTGVSQNPRHKITKRGQNVTFRCDPISEHNRLYWYRQTLGQGPEFLTYFQNEAQLEKSRLLSDRFSAERPKGSFSTLEIQRTEQGDSAMYLCASSSGPNYGYTFGSGTRLTVV.

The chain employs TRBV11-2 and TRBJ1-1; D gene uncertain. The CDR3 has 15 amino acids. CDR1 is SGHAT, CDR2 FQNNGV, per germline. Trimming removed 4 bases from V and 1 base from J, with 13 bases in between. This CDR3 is CASSSGLGRNTEAFF. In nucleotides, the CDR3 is TGTGCCAGCAGCTCCGGTTTGGGGAGGAACACTGAAGCTTTCTTT. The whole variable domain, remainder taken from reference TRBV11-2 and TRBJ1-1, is EAGVAQSPRYKIIEKRQSVAFWCNPISGHATLYWYQQILGQGPKLLIQFQNNGVVDDSQLPKDRFSAERLKGVDSTLKIQPAKLEDSAVYLCASSSGLGRNTEAFFGQGTRLTVV.

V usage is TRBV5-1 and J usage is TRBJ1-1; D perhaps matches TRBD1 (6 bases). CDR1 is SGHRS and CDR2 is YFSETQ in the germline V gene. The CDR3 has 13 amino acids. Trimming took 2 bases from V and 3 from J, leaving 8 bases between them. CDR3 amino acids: CASSFKGDTEAFF. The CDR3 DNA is TGCGCCAGCAGCTTTAAGGGGGACACTGAAGCTTTCTTT.

CDR3 DNA: TGTGCCAGCAGTCAATACAGTGCAACTAATGAAAAACTGTTTTTT. This gives the protein CASSQYSATNEKLFF. V gene TRBV27 combines with J gene TRBJ1-4; D call uncertain. The CDR3 spans 15 residues. The V end lost 5 bases, the J end lost 0 bases, and 10 bases lay between the germline ends. Per germline, CDR1 MNHEY and CDR2 SMNVEV (reference sequence).